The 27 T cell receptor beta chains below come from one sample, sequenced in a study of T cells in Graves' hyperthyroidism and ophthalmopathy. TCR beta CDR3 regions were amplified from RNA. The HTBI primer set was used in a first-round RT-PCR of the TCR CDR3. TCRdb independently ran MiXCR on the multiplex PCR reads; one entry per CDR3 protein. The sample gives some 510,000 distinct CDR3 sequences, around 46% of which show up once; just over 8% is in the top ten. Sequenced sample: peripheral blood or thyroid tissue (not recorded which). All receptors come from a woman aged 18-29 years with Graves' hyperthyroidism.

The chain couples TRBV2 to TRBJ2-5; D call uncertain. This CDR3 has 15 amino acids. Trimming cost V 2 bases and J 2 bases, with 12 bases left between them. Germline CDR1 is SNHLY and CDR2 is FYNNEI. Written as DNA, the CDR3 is TGTGCCAGCAGTGAAAAATACGGGCTACAAGAGACCCAGTACTTC. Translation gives CASSEKYGLQETQYF.

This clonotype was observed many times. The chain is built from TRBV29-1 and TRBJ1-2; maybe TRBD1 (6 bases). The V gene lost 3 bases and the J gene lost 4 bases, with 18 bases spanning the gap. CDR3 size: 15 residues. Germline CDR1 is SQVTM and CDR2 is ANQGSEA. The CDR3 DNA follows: TGCAGCGTTGAGGGACACAGGGTAGGCCGCTATGGCTACACCTTC. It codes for CSVEGHRVGRYGYTF.

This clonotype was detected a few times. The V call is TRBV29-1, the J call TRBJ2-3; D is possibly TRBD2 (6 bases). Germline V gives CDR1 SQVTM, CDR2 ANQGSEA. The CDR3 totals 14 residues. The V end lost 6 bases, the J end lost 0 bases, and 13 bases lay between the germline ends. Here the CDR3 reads CSVLGTPSTDTQYF. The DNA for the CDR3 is TGCAGCGTCCTCGGGACTCCTAGCACAGATACGCAGTATTTT.

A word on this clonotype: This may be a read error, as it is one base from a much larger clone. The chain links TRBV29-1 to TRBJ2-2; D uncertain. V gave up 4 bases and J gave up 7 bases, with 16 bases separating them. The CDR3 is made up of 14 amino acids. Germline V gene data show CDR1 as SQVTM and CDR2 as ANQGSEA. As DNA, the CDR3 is TGCAGCGTTGCGGGCAGGAGCTTTATCGGGGAGCTGTTTTTT. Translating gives CSVAGRSFIGELFF.

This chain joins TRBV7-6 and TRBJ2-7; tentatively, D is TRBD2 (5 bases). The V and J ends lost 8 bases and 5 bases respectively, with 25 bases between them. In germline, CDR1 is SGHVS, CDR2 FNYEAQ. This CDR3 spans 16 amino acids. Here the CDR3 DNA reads TGTGCCAGCGCGAGGAGGTCTATAAGTGGCCCCCACGAGCAGTACTTC. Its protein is CASARRSISGPHEQYF.

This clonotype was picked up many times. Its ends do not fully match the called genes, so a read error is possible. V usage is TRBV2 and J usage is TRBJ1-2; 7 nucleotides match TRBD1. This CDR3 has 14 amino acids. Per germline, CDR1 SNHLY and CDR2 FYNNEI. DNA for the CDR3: TGTGCCAGCAGGGAAGGGAGGGGGCTGTATGGCTACACCTTC. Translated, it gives CASREGRGLYGYTF.

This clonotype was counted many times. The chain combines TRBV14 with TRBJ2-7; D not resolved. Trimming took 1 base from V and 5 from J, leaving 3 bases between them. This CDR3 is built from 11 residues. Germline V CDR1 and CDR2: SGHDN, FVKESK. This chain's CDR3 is CASSQAHEQYF. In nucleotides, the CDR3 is TGTGCCAGCAGCCAAGCCCACGAGCAGTACTTC.

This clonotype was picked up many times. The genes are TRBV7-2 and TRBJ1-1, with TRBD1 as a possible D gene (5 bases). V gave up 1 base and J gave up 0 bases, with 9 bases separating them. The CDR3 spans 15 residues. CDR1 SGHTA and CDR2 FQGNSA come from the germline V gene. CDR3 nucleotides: TGTGCCAGCAGCTTAGGACAGCTAATGAACACTGAAGCTTTCTTT. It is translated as CASSLGQLMNTEAFF.

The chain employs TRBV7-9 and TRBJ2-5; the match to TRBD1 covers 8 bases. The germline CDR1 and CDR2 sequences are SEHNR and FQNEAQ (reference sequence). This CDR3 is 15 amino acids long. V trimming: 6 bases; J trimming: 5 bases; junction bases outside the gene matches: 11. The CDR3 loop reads CASSFTGGGRETQYF. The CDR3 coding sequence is TGTGCCAGCAGTTTTACAGGGGGAGGTAGGGAGACCCAGTACTTC. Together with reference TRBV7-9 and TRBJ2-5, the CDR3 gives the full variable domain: DTGVSQNPRHKITKRGQNVTFRCDPISEHNRLYWYRQTLGQGPEFLTYFQNEAQLEKSRLLSDRFSAERPKGSFSTLEIQRTEQGDSAMYLCASSFTGGGRETQYFGPGTRLLVL.

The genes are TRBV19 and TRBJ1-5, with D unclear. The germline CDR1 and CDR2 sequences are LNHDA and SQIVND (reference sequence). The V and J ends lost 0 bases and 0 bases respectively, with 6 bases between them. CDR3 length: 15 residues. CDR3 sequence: CASSIDLGSNQPQHF. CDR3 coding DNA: TGTGCCAGTAGTATAGATCTCGGTAGCAATCAGCCCCAGCATTTT.

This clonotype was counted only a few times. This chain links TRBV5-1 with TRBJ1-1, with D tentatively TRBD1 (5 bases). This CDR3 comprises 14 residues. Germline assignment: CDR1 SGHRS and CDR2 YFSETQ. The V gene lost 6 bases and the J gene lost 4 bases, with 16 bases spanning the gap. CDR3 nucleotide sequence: TGCGCCAGCACCAGAGGGCAGGGTTCCACTGAAGCTTTCTTT. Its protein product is CASTRGQGSTEAFF.

The CDR3 loop is CSAMRTSGIRQTQYF. The DNA for the CDR3 is TGCAGTGCTATGAGGACTAGCGGGATTCGCCAGACCCAGTACTTC. V gene TRBV20-1 combines with J gene TRBJ2-5, with 12 bases identical to TRBD2. Germline values: CDR1 DFQATT, CDR2 SNEGSKA (reference sequence). J was trimmed by 6 bases and V by 4 bases; bases with no gene match: 9. CDR3 length: 15 amino acids.

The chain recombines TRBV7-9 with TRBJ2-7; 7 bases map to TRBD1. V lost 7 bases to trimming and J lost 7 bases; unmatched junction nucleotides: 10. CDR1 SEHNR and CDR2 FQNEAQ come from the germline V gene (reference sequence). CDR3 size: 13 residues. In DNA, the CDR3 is TGTGCCAGCATCGGGACAGCTTACAATGAGCAGTACTTC. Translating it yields CASIGTAYNEQYF.

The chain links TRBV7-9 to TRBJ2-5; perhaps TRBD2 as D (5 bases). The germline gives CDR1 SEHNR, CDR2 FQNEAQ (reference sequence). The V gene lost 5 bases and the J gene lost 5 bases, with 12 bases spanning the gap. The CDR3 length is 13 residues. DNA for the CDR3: TGTGCCAGCAGCCATCCCGGCGGGGAGACCCAGTACTTC. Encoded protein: CASSHPGGETQYF.

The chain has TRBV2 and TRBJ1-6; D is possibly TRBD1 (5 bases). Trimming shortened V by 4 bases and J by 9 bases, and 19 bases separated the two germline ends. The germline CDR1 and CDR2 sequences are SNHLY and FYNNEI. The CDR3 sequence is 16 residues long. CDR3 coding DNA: TGTGCCAGCAGTGTTCTGGGGGTGGCGTCCCGTTCACCCCTCCACTTT. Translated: CASSVLGVASRSPLHF.

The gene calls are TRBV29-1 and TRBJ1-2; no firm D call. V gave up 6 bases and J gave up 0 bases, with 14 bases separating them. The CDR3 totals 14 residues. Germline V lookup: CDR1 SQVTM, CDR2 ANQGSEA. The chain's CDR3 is CSVGTRITNYGYTF. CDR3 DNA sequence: TGCAGCGTGGGCACCAGGATAACTAACTATGGCTACACCTTC.

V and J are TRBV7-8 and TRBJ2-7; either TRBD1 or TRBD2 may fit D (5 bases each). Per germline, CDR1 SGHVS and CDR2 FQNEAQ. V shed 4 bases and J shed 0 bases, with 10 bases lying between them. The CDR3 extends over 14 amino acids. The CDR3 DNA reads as TGTGCCAGCAGCTCACGGGGCCTCTCCTACGAGCAGTACTTC. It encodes CASSSRGLSYEQYF. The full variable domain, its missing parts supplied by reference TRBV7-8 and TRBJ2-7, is GAGVSQSPRYKVAKRGQDVALRCDPISGHVSLFWYQQALGQGPEFLTYFQNEAQLDKSGLPSDRFFAERPEGSVSTLKIQRTQQEDSAVYLCASSSRGLSYEQYFGPGTRLTVT.

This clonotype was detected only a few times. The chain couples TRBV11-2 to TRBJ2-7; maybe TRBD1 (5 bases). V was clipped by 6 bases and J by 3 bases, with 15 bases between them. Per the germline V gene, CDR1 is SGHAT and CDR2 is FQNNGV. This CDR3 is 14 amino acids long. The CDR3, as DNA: TGTGCCAGCAGGTCCCCCGGACACCGCTACGAGCAGTACTTC. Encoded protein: CASRSPGHRYEQYF.

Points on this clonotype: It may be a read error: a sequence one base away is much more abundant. The CDR3 loop reads CASSRDPLAGAGANVLTF. Written as DNA, the CDR3 is TGTGCCAGCAGCCGAGATCCACTAGCGGGAGCCGGGGCCAACGTCCTGACTTTC. The V call is TRBV2, the J call TRBJ2-6; 11 bases are a match to TRBD2. Trimming cost V 6 bases and J 4 bases; bases outside gene matches: 11. CDR1 and CDR2 (germline): SNHLY, FYNNEI. CDR3 length: 18 amino acids.

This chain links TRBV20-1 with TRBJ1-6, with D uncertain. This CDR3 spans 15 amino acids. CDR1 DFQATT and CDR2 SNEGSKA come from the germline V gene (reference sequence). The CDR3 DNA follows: TGCAGCGCGTACAGTCCTGGATCCTATAATTCACCCCTCCACTTT. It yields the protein CSAYSPGSYNSPLHF.

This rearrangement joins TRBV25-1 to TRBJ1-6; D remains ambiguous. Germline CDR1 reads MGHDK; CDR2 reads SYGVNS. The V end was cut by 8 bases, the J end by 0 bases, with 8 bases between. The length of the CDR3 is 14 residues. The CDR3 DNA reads TGTGCCAGCCAGGAGAGCTCCTATAATTCACCCCTCCACTTT. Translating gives CASQESSYNSPLHF.

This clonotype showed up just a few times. The CDR3 DNA follows: TGCAGTGCTCCGGACAACTCTTGGGAAAAACTGTTTTTT. Its protein is CSAPDNSWEKLFF. The genes are TRBV20-1 and TRBJ1-4; a possible D gene is TRBD1 (5 bases). Between the trimmed V and J ends, which lost 5 bases and 8 bases, there was a span of 15 bases. CDR1 and CDR2 (germline): DFQATT, SNEGSKA (reference sequence). The CDR3 contains 13 residues.

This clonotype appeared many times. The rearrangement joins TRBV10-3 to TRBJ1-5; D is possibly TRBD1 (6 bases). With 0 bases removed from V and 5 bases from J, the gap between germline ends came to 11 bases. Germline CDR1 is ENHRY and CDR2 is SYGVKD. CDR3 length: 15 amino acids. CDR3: CAISESRAGDQPQHF. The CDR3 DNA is TGTGCCATCAGTGAGTCTCGGGCAGGGGATCAGCCCCAGCATTTT.

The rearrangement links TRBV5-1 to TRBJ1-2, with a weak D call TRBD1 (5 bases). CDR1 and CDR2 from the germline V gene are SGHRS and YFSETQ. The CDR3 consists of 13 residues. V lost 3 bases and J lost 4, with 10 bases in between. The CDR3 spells CASSSGGSYGYTF. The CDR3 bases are TGCGCCAGCAGCTCGGGGGGGTCCTATGGCTACACCTTC.

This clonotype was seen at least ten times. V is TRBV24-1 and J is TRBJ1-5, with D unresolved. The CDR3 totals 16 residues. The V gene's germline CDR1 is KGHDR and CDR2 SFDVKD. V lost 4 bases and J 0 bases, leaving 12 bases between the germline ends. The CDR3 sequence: CATSDQTGDSNQPQHF. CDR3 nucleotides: TGTGCCACCAGTGACCAGACGGGTGATAGCAATCAGCCCCAGCATTTT.

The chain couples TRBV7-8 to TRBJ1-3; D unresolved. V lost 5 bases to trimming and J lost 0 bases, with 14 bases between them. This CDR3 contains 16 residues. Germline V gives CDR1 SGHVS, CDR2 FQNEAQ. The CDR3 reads CASSPGYTLSGNTIYF. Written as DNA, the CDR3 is TGTGCCAGCAGCCCCGGTTACACACTCTCTGGAAACACCATATATTTT.

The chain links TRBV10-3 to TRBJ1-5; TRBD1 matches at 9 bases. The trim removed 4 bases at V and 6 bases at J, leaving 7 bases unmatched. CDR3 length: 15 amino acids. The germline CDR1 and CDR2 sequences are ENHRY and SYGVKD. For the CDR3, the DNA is TGTGCCATCAGTGTGGGACAGGGAGGAGGTCAGCCCCAGCATTTT. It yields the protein CAISVGQGGGQPQHF.